The 31 T cell receptor beta chains listed next were all sequenced from one sample in a study of early T cells in non-severe SARS-CoV-2 infection. TCRdb analysed the 5' RACE reads with MiXCR anew, one entry per CDR3 protein. Of about 52,000 distinct CDR3 sequences listed, about 10% are singletons. The source material was whole blood. The receptors stem from an adult who was a healthcare worker with PCR-confirmed SARS-CoV-2 infection or an uninfected control (not recorded which).

This clonotype was detected ten times or more. V usage is TRBV19 and J usage is TRBJ2-2, with D maybe TRBD1 (5 bases). The CDR3 runs 15 residues. Trimming pared 8 bases from V and 5 bases from J, leaving 18 bases between. CDR1 and CDR2 from the germline V gene are LNHDA and SQIVND (reference sequence). The CDR3 protein is CASFCQRRETGELFF. Written as DNA, the CDR3 is TGTGCCAGTTTTTGCCAGCGCAGGGAAACCGGGGAGCTGTTTTTT.

This clonotype was seen at least ten times. The V and J genes are TRBV19 and TRBJ2-1, with D uncertain. The CDR3 is made up of 14 amino acids. Looked up from germline, CDR1 is LNHDA and CDR2 is SQIVND (reference sequence). Trimming cost V 3 bases and J 0 bases, with 6 bases left between them. The CDR3 reads CASSMRNSYNEQFF. CDR3 in DNA: TGTGCCAGTAGTATGAGAAACTCCTACAATGAGCAGTTCTTC.

This clonotype was detected ten times or more. The chain couples TRBV10-3 to TRBJ2-5, with 9 bases lining up with TRBD2. Losses at the gene ends were 0 bases for V and 1 base for J; bases not matched to a gene: 3. The CDR3 has 16 residues. The germline V gene encodes CDR1 ENHRY and CDR2 SYGVKD. The CDR3 is CAISESIAGVQETQYF. The CDR3 region has the DNA TGTGCCATCAGTGAGTCTATAGCGGGGGTCCAAGAGACCCAGTACTTC.

This clonotype was seen a few times. The genes are TRBV20-1 and TRBJ2-1; D is ambiguous. The CDR3 is 15 residues long. Trimming stripped 3 bases from V and 0 bases from J, with 12 bases between. Per the germline V gene, CDR1 is DFQATT and CDR2 is SNEGSKA (reference sequence). The CDR3 loop is CSARLGPRSYNEQFF. For the CDR3, the DNA is TGCAGTGCTAGGCTCGGGCCCCGCTCCTACAATGAGCAGTTCTTC.

This clonotype was seen ten or more times. V gene TRBV7-2 combines with J gene TRBJ1-1; tentative D call: TRBD1 (5 bases). This CDR3 spans 13 amino acids. CDR1 is SGHTA and CDR2 is FQGNSA in the germline V gene. Trimming took 2 bases from V and 11 from J, leaving 15 bases between them. The CDR3 protein is CASSLPQGISAFF. The CDR3 DNA reads TGTGCCAGCAGCTTACCGCAGGGAATATCGGCTTTCTTT.

The chain combines TRBV7-2 with TRBJ2-5, with a tentative D call TRBD2 (5 bases). The germline V and J ends were trimmed by 2 bases and 2 bases, with 12 bases remaining between them. This CDR3 has 15 amino acids. Germline V lookup: CDR1 SGHTA, CDR2 FQGNSA. The DNA for the CDR3 is TGTGCCAGCAGCTTAATGTCCGGGATTCAAGAGACCCAGTACTTC. This encodes CASSLMSGIQETQYF.

This clonotype was counted at least ten times. The chain has TRBV7-9 and TRBJ1-1; D gene uncertain. Germline values: CDR1 SEHNR, CDR2 FQNEAQ (reference sequence). V was clipped by 5 bases and J by 3 bases, with 7 bases between them. The length of the CDR3 is 12 residues. The CDR3 sequence: CASSPLYTEAFF. As DNA, the CDR3 is TGTGCCAGCAGCCCCCTCTACACTGAAGCTTTCTTT.

This clonotype was seen more than once but under ten times. The chain recombines TRBV4-3 with TRBJ1-5, with 8 bases identical to TRBD1. V dropped 1 base and J dropped 6; count of bases not matched to a gene: 5. This CDR3 region has 15 residues. CDR1 is LGHNA and CDR2 is YSLEER in the germline V gene. CDR3 nucleotide sequence: TGCGCCAGCAGCCAAGGACAGGGGCTCGGTCAGCCCCAGCATTTT. It specifies CASSQGQGLGQPQHF.

This chain links TRBV29-1 with TRBJ1-2; TRBD1 might be the D (6 bases). Trimming left V 7 bases short and J 8 bases short, with 17 bases between. Germline CDR1 is SQVTM and CDR2 is ANQGSEA. This CDR3 spans 12 amino acids. CDR3 nucleotide sequence: TGCAGCGGGTGGCAGGGGCAGGGAGGCTACACCTTC. Translating it yields CSGWQGQGGYTF.

This clonotype has just a few counts. This CDR3 is CSARGTRGAKNIQYF. The CDR3 DNA reads TGCAGTGCTAGAGGGACGCGGGGAGCCAAAAACATTCAGTACTTC. The chain has TRBV20-1 and TRBJ2-4; tentatively, D is TRBD2 (6 bases). V was trimmed by 1 base and J by 0 bases, leaving 10 bases between them. Germline-derived CDR1 and CDR2 are DFQATT and SNEGSKA (reference sequence). This CDR3 region has 15 residues.

This clonotype occurred a few times. V usage is TRBV3-1 and J usage is TRBJ2-5, with 13 positions matching TRBD2. This CDR3 contains 15 residues. J gave up 5 bases and V 4 bases, and 4 bases lay outside the gene matches. The germline CDR1 and CDR2 sequences are LGHDT and YNNKEL (reference sequence). The CDR3 reads CASSLGTSGTETQYF. The DNA for the CDR3 is TGTGCCAGCAGCCTGGGGACTAGCGGGACGGAGACCCAGTACTTC.

This rearrangement joins TRBV25-1 to TRBJ2-1; 11 nucleotides match TRBD2. Germline lookup yields CDR1 MGHDK and CDR2 SYGVNS. The V and J ends lost 7 bases and 5 bases, in that order; junction bases with no gene match: 7. There are 15 residues in the CDR3. CDR3 DNA: TGTGCCAGCACCGGGAGACTAGCGGGGAACAATGAGCAGTTCTTC. It yields the protein CASTGRLAGNNEQFF.

The sample holds many counts of this clonotype. The gene calls are TRBV5-6 and TRBJ1-5; TRBD1 matches 7 bases. V was clipped by 4 bases and J by 2 bases; unmatched bases: 9. The germline gives CDR1 SGHDT, CDR2 YYEEEE. This CDR3 is 16 amino acids long. The chain's CDR3 is CASSAGTGAGNQPQHF. In DNA form, the CDR3 reads TGTGCCAGCAGCGCCGGAACAGGGGCTGGCAATCAGCCCCAGCATTTT.

The J gene is TRBJ2-5, the V gene TRBV12-3 or TRBV12-4; D tentatively reads TRBD1 or TRBD2 (5 bases each). V lost 7 bases, J lost 5 bases, and 20 bases lay in between. This CDR3 has 15 amino acids. The CDR3 sequence: CASTGTVELGETQYF. The DNA of the CDR3 is TGTGCCAGCACCGGGACCGTCGAATTAGGGGAGACCCAGTACTTC.

This chain joins TRBV9 and TRBJ1-5; no clear D. CDR3 size: 14 residues. V was trimmed by 0 bases and J by 4 bases, leaving 8 bases between them. CDR1 is SGDLS and CDR2 is YYNGEE in the germline V gene. The CDR3 region has the DNA TGTGCCAGCAGCGTAGGACTCAGAAATCAGCCCCAGCATTTT. Its protein product is CASSVGLRNQPQHF.

The chain uses TRBV11-2 and TRBJ2-1; D is perhaps TRBD2 (7 bases). In germline, CDR1 is SGHAT, CDR2 FQNNGV. The CDR3 is made up of 17 amino acids. The V and J ends lost 2 bases and 5 bases respectively, with 19 bases between them. The DNA of the CDR3 is TGTGCCAGCAGCTTAAGGCGTCAGGGAGGGGGGAACAATGAGCAGTTCTTC. Protein: CASSLRRQGGGNNEQFF. Full variable domain (outside the CDR3, taken from reference TRBV11-2 and TRBJ2-1): EAGVAQSPRYKIIEKRQSVAFWCNPISGHATLYWYQQILGQGPKLLIQFQNNGVVDDSQLPKDRFSAERLKGVDSTLKIQPAKLEDSAVYLCASSLRRQGGGNNEQFFGPGTRLTVL.

This clonotype is categorized as medium-sized (0.01 to 0.1%). CDR3 bases: TGTGCCAGCAGCCAGACCACAGGGGAAGCTTTCTTT. Encoded protein: CASSQTTGEAFF. This chain joins TRBV3-1 and TRBJ1-1, with D possibly TRBD1 on 6 matching bases. The CDR3 has 12 residues. CDR1 is LGHDT, CDR2 YNNKEL, per germline (reference sequence). The V end was cut by 3 bases, the J end by 8 bases, with 10 bases between.

Ten or more counts support this clonotype. This chain uses TRBV7-9 with TRBJ2-5, with D maybe TRBD1 (6 bases). The CDR3 length is 14 residues. The V end lost 7 bases, the J end lost 6 bases, and 18 bases lay between the germline ends. Germline V gene lookup returns CDR1 SEHNR and CDR2 FQNEAQ (reference sequence). The CDR3 sequence: CASTSSAGDQTQYF. For the CDR3, the DNA is TGTGCCAGCACCTCCAGTGCAGGGGATCAGACCCAGTACTTC.

This clonotype was observed a handful of times. This chain connects TRBV5-1 to TRBJ2-3; a possible D gene is TRBD2 (7 bases). Deletions cut 4 bases from V and 5 bases from J, with 20 bases between. There are 16 residues in the CDR3. The germline V gene encodes CDR1 SGHRS and CDR2 YFSETQ. CDR3: CASSPQLGGARDTQYF. The CDR3 DNA reads TGCGCCAGCAGCCCCCAACTTGGGGGGGCAAGAGATACGCAGTATTTT.

In DNA, the CDR3 is TGTGCCAGCTTTTACACAGATACGCAGTATTTT. The encoded protein is CASFYTDTQYF. J is TRBJ2-3 and V is TRBV27; unclear D gene. The V gene lost 8 bases and the J gene lost 2 bases, with 5 bases spanning the gap. Germline V CDR1 and CDR2: MNHEY, SMNVEV (reference sequence). The CDR3 is 11 amino acids.

In its sample, this clonotype was seen a few times. This chain connects TRBV5-4 to TRBJ2-3; no reliable D call. The germline V gene has CDR1 SGHNT and CDR2 YYREEE (reference sequence). CDR3 length equals 14 residues. The V gene lost 4 bases and the J gene lost 8 bases, with 17 bases spanning the gap. The CDR3 here is CASSLPGFGVTQYF. CDR3 nucleotides: TGTGCCAGCAGCCTCCCGGGTTTTGGGGTTACGCAGTATTTT.

On this clonotype: Mismatch with germline at one junction end may stem from a read error. The V gene is TRBV5-1, the J gene TRBJ2-2; no firm D call. The CDR3 extends over 14 amino acids. Germline loops: CDR1 SGHRS, CDR2 YFSETQ. In nucleotides, the CDR3 is TGCGCCAACAGCTTACCCAAGGACACCGGGGAGCTGTTTTTT. The encoded protein is CANSLPKDTGELFF. Using reference TRBV5-1 and TRBJ2-2 for the parts outside the CDR3, the full variable domain is KAGVTQTPRYLIKTRGQQVTLSCSPISGHRSVSWYQQTPGQGLQFLFEYFSETQRNKGNFPGRFSGRQFSNSRSEMNVSTLELGDSALYLCANSLPKDTGELFFGEGSRLTVL.

The rearrangement links TRBV7-9 to TRBJ2-1, with TRBD1 as a possible D gene (5 bases). Per the germline V gene, CDR1 is SEHNR and CDR2 is FQNEAQ (reference sequence). The CDR3 totals 22 residues. The V end was cut by 4 bases, the J end by 0 bases, with 31 bases between. For the CDR3, the DNA is TGTGCCAGCAGCTCTTTCCTCAAAAACCGCCGAATCAACAGGACCTCCTACAATGAGCAGTTCTTC. Translated, it gives CASSSFLKNRRINRTSYNEQFF.

This clonotype was seen at least ten times. This chain joins TRBV5-1 and TRBJ2-7; 7 bases line up with TRBD2. CDR3 length: 16 amino acids. V was pared by 4 bases and J by 4 bases, with 14 bases of the junction left unmatched. From germline, CDR1 is SGHRS and CDR2 YFSETQ. The CDR3: CASSPLLGGSTYEQYF. Written as DNA, the CDR3 is TGCGCCAGCAGCCCCCTCCTGGGCGGGAGTACTTACGAGCAGTACTTC.

This clonotype was seen repeatedly, ten times or more. The chain uses TRBV6-1 and TRBJ2-3; D remains ambiguous. The V end was cut by 7 bases, the J end by 0 bases, with 14 bases between. The CDR3 runs 15 residues. Looked up from germline, CDR1 is MNHNS and CDR2 is SASEGT. CDR3 DNA: TGTGCCAGCACCCAGTTGTGGCTAAGCACAGATACGCAGTATTTT. Protein sequence: CASTQLWLSTDTQYF.

Many counts were recorded for this clonotype. The rearrangement uses TRBV10-3 and TRBJ2-1, with 8 positions matching TRBD1. The V gene's germline CDR1 is ENHRY and CDR2 SYGVKD. The CDR3 length is 13 residues. After removal of 3 bases from V and 9 bases from J, the junction contained 4 bases not matched to a gene. The CDR3 DNA sequence: TGTGCCATCAGTGACAGGGGGCGGAGTGAGCAGTTCTTC. It encodes CAISDRGRSEQFF.

This clonotype has just a few counts. This rearrangement joins TRBV7-2 to TRBJ1-2; D is possibly TRBD1 (6 bases). The CDR3 length is 14 residues. CDR1 and CDR2 (germline): SGHTA, FQGNSA. V lost 5 bases and J 6 bases, leaving 16 bases between the germline ends. The CDR3 spells CASSLVLGGDGYTF. CDR3 DNA: TGTGCCAGCAGCCTAGTCTTGGGGGGCGATGGCTACACCTTC.

The chain couples TRBV15 to TRBJ2-3; 10 nucleotides align to TRBD1. The CDR3 length is 19 residues. Germline CDR1 LNHNV, CDR2 YYDKDF (reference sequence). Trimming took 0 bases from V and 2 from J; bases not matched to a gene: 11. The DNA for the CDR3 is TGTGCCACCAGCAGAGATCTTCTCCCGGGACAGGGGATCACAGATACGCAGTATTTT. Its translation: CATSRDLLPGQGITDTQYF.

Of note for this clonotype: One end of the junction does not line up with germline, which may come from a read error. The chain carries TRBV7-7 and TRBJ1-5; D is unclear. Germline CDR1 reads SSHAT; CDR2 reads FNYEAQ (reference sequence). The CDR3 extends over 13 amino acids. The CDR3 here is CASSLTRDGRQHF. The CDR3, as DNA: TGTGCTAGCAGCCTGACGAGGGATGGTCGCCAGCATTTT.

By its share, this clonotype is medium-sized. The V and J genes are TRBV6-6 and TRBJ1-5, with 10 bases aligning to TRBD1. V shed 2 bases, J shed 0 bases, and the junction held 4 bases outside the gene matches. The germline V gene has CDR1 MNHNY and CDR2 SVGAGI (reference sequence). The CDR3 extends over 17 amino acids. The CDR3 sequence: CASSYGTGADSNQPQHF. For the CDR3, the DNA is TGTGCCAGCAGTTACGGGACAGGGGCCGATAGCAATCAGCCCCAGCATTTT.

This clonotype came up a few times. This chain links TRBV20-1 with TRBJ1-5; D unresolved. The CDR3 runs to 12 residues. V lost 6 bases and J 3 bases, leaving 9 bases between the germline ends. The germline gives CDR1 DFQATT, CDR2 SNEGSKA (reference sequence). CDR3 sequence (DNA): TGCAGTGCGATGACGAACAATCAGCCCCAGCATTTT. Encoded protein: CSAMTNNQPQHF.